This T cell receptor beta chain stems from a study of chemoradiotherapy in HPV16-positive cancers. Germline values: CDR1 SGHRS, CDR2 YFSETQ. With V trimmed by 4 bases and J by 5 bases, 10 bases remained unmatched. CDR3 length: 16 amino acids. Only in-frame clones appear in the TCRdb table, and some are missing; sequencing was by immunoSEQ multiplex PCR. In the table there are 20,000 to 25,000 clones, over 75% of which are singletons. The V call is TRBV5-1, the J call TRBJ2-3, with 10 bases lining up with TRBD2. Material: blood, obtained from a patient who underwent chemoradiotherapy. The clonotype originates from a human donor with HPV-associated anogenital cancer. In nucleotides, the CDR3 is TGCGCCAGCAGCCCGGAGTCTAGCGGGGGAAGAGATACGCAGTATTTT. Its translation: CASSPESSGGRDTQYF.